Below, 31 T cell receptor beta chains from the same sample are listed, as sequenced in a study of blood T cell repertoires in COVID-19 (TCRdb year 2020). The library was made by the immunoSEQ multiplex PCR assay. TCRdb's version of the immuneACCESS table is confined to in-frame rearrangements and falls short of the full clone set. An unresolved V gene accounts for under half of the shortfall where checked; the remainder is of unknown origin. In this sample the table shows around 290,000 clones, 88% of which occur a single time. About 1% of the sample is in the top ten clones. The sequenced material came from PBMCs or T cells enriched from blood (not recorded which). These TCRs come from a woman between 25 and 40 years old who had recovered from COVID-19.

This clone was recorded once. CDR3 in amino acids: CASSGTVYNSPLHF. DNA for the CDR3: TGTGCCAGTTCCGGGACAGTCTATAATTCACCCCTCCACTTT. The V gene is TRBV19, the J gene TRBJ1-6; 7 nucleotides align to TRBD1. The CDR3 extends over 14 amino acids. V lost 8 bases to trimming and J lost 3 bases; unmatched junction nucleotides: 4. From germline, CDR1 is LNHDA and CDR2 SQIVND (reference sequence).

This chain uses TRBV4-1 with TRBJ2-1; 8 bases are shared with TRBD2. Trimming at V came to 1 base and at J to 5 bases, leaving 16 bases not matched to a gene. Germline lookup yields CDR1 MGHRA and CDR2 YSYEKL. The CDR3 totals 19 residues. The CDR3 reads CASSQVLPSGRTINNEQFF. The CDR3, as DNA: TGCGCCAGCAGCCAAGTCCTTCCGAGCGGGAGAACTATCAACAATGAGCAGTTCTTC.

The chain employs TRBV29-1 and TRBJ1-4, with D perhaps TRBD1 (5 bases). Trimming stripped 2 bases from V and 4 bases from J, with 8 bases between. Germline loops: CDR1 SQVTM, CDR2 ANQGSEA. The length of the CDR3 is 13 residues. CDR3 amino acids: CSVEIGDNEKLFF. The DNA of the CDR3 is TGCAGCGTTGAAATAGGGGATAATGAAAAACTGTTTTTT.

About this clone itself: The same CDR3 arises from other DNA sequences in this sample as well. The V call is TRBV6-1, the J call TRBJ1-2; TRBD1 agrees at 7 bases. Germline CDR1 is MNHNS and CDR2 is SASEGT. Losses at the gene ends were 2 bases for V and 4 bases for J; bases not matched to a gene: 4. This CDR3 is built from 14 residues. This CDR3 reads CASSERQGRYGYTF. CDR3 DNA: TGTGCCAGCAGTGAAAGACAGGGCCGCTATGGCTACACCTTC.

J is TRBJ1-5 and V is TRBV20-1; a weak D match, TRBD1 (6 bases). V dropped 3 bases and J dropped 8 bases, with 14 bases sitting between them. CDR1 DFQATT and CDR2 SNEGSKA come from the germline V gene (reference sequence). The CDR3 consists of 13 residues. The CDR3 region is CSASSTGLEPQHF. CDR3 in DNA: TGCAGTGCTAGTAGTACAGGGTTAGAGCCCCAGCATTTT.

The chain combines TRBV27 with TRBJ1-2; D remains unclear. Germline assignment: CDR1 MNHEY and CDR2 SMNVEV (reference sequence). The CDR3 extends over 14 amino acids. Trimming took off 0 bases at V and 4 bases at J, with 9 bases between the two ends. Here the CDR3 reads CASSLSPGSYGYTF. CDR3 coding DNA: TGTGCCAGCAGTTTATCCCCCGGGTCCTATGGCTACACCTTC.

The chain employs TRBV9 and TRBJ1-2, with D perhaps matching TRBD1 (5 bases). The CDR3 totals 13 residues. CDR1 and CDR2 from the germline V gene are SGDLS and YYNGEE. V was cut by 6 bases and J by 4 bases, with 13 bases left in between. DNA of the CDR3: TGTGCCAGCACCTCAGGGAGGGGCTATGGCTACACCTTC. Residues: CASTSGRGYGYTF.

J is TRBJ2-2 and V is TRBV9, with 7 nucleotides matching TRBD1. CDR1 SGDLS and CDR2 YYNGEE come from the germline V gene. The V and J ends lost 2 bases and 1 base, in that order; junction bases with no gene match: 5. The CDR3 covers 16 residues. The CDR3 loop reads CASSVAGTENTGELFF. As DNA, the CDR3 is TGTGCCAGCAGCGTCGCAGGGACAGAGAACACCGGGGAGCTGTTTTTT.

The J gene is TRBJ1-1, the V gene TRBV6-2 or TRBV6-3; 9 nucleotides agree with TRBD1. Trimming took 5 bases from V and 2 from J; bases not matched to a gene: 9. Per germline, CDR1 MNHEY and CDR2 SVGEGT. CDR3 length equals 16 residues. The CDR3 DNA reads TGTGCCAGCAGTCGGCACGGGACAGGGCCAAACACTGAAGCTTTCTTT. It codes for CASSRHGTGPNTEAFF.

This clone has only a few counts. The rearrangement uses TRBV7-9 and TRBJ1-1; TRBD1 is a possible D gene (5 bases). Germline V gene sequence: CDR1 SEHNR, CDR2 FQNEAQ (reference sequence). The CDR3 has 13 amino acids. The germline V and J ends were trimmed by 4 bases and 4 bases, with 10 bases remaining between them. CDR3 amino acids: CASSSFGGTEAFF. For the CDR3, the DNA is TGTGCCAGCAGCTCCTTCGGGGGCACTGAAGCTTTCTTT.

DNA for the CDR3: TGTGCCACCAGTGATCACGGACTAGCGGGGGGTATTAATGAGCAGTTCTTC. Translation gives CATSDHGLAGGINEQFF. J is TRBJ2-1 and V is TRBV24-1; 14 bases map to TRBD2. J gave up 7 bases and V 3 bases, and 7 bases lay outside the gene matches. The CDR3 is made up of 17 amino acids. Germline lookup yields CDR1 KGHDR and CDR2 SFDVKD.

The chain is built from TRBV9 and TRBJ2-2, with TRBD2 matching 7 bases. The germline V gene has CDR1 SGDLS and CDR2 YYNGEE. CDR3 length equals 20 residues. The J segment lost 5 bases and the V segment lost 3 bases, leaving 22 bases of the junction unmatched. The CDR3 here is CASSADVRVVAGDRTGELFF. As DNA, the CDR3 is TGTGCCAGCAGCGCCGACGTGCGGGTTGTGGCGGGAGATCGAACCGGGGAGCTGTTTTTT.

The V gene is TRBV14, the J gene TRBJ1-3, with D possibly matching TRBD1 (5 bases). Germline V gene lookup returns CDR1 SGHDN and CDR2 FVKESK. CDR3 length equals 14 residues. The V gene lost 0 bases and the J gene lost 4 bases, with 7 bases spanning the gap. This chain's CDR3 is CASSQETAGNTIYF. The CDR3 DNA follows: TGTGCCAGCAGCCAAGAGACAGCCGGAAACACCATATATTTT.

Here the CDR3 DNA reads TGTGCCTGGAATATTGGGCTATCTTGGTTCTTT. Translating it yields CAWNIGLSWFF. The chain is built from TRBV30 and TRBJ1-1; unclear D gene. V was cut by 4 bases and J by 14 bases, with 17 bases left in between. The CDR3 covers 11 residues. Germline V gene sequence: CDR1 GTSNPN, CDR2 SVGIG (reference sequence).

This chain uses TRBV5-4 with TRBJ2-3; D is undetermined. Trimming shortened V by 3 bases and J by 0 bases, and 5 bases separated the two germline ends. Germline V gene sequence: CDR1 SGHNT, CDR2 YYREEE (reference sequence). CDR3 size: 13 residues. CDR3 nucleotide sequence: TGTGCCAGCAGCTGGCAGAGCACAGATACGCAGTATTTT. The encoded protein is CASSWQSTDTQYF.

Here the CDR3 DNA reads TGCGCCAGCAGCGCAGGGGGCTTGGGCACTGAAGCTTTCTTT. Its protein product is CASSAGGLGTEAFF. J is TRBJ1-1 and V is TRBV5-1; 8 bases are shared with TRBD1. The J segment lost 4 bases and the V segment lost 4 bases, leaving 6 bases of the junction unmatched. From germline, CDR1 is SGHRS and CDR2 YFSETQ. CDR3 length equals 14 residues.

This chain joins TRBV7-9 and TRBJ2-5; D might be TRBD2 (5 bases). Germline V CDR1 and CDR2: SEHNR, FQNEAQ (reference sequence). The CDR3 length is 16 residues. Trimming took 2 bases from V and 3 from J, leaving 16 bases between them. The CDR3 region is CASSLPTPGYEETQYF. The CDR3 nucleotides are TGTGCCAGCAGCTTACCCACTCCGGGGTATGAAGAGACCCAGTACTTC.

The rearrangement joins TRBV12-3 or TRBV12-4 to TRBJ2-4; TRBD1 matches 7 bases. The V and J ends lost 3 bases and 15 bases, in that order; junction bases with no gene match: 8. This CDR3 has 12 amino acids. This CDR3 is CASSFDRDRVYF. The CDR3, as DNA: TGTGCCAGCAGTTTCGACAGGGACAGAGTGTACTTC.

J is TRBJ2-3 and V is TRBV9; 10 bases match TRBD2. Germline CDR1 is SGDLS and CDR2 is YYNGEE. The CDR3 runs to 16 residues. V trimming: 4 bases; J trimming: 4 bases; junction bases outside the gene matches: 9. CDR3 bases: TGTGCCAGCAGCTTAAGAGCGGGGGGGCCCGCAGATACGCAGTATTTT. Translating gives CASSLRAGGPADTQYF.

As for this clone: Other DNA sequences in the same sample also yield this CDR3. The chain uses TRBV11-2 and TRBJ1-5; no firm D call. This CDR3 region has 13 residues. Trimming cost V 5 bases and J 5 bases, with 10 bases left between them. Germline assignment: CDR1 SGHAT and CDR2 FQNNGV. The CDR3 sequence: CASSPTVDQPQHF. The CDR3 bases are TGTGCCAGCAGCCCTACAGTTGATCAGCCCCAGCATTTT.

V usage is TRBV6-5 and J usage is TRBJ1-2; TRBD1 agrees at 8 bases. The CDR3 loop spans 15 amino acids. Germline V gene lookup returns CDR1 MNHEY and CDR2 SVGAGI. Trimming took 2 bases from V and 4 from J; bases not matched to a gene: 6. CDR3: CASSYGGQGVYGYTF. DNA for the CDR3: TGTGCCAGCAGTTACGGCGGACAGGGAGTCTATGGCTACACCTTC.

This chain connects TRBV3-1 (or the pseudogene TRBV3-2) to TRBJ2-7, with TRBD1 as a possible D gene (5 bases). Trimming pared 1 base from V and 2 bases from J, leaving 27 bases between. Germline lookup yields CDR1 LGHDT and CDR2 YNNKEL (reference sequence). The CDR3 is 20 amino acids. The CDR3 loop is CASSQVVGEGKPTHTYEQYF. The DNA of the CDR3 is TGTGCCAGCAGCCAAGTTGTAGGGGAAGGGAAGCCAACTCATACCTACGAGCAGTACTTC.

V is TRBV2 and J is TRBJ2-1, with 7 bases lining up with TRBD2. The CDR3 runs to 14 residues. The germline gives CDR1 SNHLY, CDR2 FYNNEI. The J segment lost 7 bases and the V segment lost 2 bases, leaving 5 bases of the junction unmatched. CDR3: CASSESGTTNEQFF. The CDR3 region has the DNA TGTGCCAGCAGTGAATCCGGGACTACGAATGAGCAGTTCTTC.

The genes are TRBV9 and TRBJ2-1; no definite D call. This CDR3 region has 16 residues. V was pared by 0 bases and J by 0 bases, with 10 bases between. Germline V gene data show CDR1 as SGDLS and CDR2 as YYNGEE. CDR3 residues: CASSVDLESSYNEQFF. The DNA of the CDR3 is TGTGCCAGCAGCGTAGATCTGGAGAGCTCCTACAATGAGCAGTTCTTC.

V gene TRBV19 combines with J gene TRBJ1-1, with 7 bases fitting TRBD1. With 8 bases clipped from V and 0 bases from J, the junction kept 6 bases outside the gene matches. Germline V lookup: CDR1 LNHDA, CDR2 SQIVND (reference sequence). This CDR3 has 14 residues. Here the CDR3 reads CASSPTGLNTEAFF. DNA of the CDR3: TGTGCCAGTTCCCCGACAGGGCTGAACACTGAAGCTTTCTTT.

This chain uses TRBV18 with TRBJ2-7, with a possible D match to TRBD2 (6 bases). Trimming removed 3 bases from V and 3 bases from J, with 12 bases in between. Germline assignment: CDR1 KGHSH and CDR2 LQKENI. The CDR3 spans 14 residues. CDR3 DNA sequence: TGTGCCAGCTCACCGCGGGGCCTTCACTACGAGCAGTACTTC. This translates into CASSPRGLHYEQYF.

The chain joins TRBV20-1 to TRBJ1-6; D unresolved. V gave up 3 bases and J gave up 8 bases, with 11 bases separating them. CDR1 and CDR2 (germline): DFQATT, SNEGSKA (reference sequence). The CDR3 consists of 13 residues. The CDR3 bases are TGCAGTGCTAGTAAAGCGAGGCATTCACCCCTCCACTTT. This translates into CSASKARHSPLHF.

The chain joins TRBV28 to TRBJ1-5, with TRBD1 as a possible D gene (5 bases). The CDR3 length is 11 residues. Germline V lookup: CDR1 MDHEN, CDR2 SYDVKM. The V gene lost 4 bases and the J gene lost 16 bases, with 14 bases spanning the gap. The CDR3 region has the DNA TGTGCCAGCAGTTCAGGGTTTGACGAACATTTT. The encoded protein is CASSSGFDEHF.

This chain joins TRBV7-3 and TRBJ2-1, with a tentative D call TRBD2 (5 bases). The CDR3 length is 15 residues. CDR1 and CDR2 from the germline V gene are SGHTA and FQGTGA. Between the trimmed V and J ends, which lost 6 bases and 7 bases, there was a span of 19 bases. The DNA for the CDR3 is TGTGCCAGCAGTTACATGGAGGCCACTGGGAATGAGCAGTTCTTC. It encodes CASSYMEATGNEQFF.

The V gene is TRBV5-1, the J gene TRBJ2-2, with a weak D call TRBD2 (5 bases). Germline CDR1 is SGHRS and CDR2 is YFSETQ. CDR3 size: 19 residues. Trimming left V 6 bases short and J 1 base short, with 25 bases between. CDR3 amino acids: CASNIRSGGSSRNTGELFF. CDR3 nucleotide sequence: TGCGCCAGCAACATCAGGAGCGGCGGGTCTTCAAGGAACACCGGGGAGCTGTTTTTT.

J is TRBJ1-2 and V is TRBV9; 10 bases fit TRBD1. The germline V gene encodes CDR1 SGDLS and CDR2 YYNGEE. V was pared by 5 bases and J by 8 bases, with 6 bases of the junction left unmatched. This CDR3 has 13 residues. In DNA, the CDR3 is TGTGCCAGCAGTAGACAGGGGGCTGAAGGCTACACCTTC. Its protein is CASSRQGAEGYTF.